Below, one T cell receptor (beta chain) is given with its context. As yet, its antigen is unknown. The entry originates in a study of cytomegalovirus exposure and HLA in healthy donors. Findings and caveats of the study: In vitro, three CMV-associated chains proved specific for CMV antigens. In a later analysis, at a false discovery rate of 0.05, 15,000 to 20,000 TCR beta sequences matched HLA alleles. In a later analysis, common viral pathogens appeared linked to several of the most significant clusters.

60 Vbeta and 13 Jbeta primers were used in PCR. Produced via immunoSEQ multiplex PCR; TCRdb's table is partial and in-frame only. The profile shows fewer than 200,000 clones, about three quarters of them singletons. The CDR3 length is 17 residues. V was cut by 3 bases and J by 2 bases, with 18 bases left in between. Germline V CDR1 and CDR2: SGDLS, YYNGEE. V usage is TRBV9 and J usage is TRBJ2-1; D is perhaps TRBD1 (5 bases). The material sequenced was PBMCs. The clonotype was recovered from a man between 18 and 29 years old in good health and CMV-seronegative. The CDR3 is CASSAPTRADAYNEQFF. The CDR3, as DNA: TGTGCCAGCAGCGCCCCTACCAGGGCAGACGCCTACAATGAGCAGTTCTTC.